This TCR beta chain was sequenced in a study of blood T cell repertoires in COVID-19. Study overall: Sample material is recorded as cDNA or gDNA derived from T cells, B-cell-depleted T cells, or PBMCs.

Clones were sequenced by immunoSEQ multiplex PCR, and TCRdb holds only the in-frame ones, with some missing. The sample holds around 150,000 clones, 75% to 85% seen once. Germline V gene sequence: CDR1 MNHEY, CDR2 SVGAGI. This CDR3 comprises 15 residues. Trimming pared 6 bases from V and 2 bases from J, leaving 11 bases between. The material sequenced was peripheral blood. The TCR sequence derives from a human donor in a cohort sampled during active COVID-19. The rearrangement uses TRBV6-5 and TRBJ2-6; D possibly corresponds to TRBD2 (5 bases). The CDR3 is CASSPPGTGANVLTF. CDR3 nucleotide sequence: TGTGCCAGCAGCCCACCGGGAACTGGGGCCAACGTCCTGACTTTC.